What follows are 13 T cell receptor beta chains derived from one specimen sequenced in a study of blood T cell repertoires in COVID-19. Generated by immunoSEQ multiplex PCR, the TCRdb table keeps only in-frame clones and is missing some. The sample lists under 30,000 clones; approximately 93% were seen once. Sequencing was carried out using peripheral blood. The origin of the receptors is a human donor with active COVID-19. The donor label of this sample is uncertain.

The rearrangement uses TRBV27 and TRBJ2-2, with 14 bases aligning to TRBD2. CDR1 is MNHEY, CDR2 SMNVEV, per germline (reference sequence). CDR3 length: 15 amino acids. The V and J ends lost 8 bases and 7 bases, in that order; junction bases with no gene match: 6. The chain's CDR3 is CASRLAGGPGGELFF. The CDR3 nucleotides read TGTGCCAGCCGACTAGCGGGGGGGCCGGGCGGGGAGCTGTTTTTT.

The chain has TRBV6-5 and TRBJ1-1; unclear D gene. Germline V lookup: CDR1 MNHEY, CDR2 SVGAGI. This CDR3 contains 13 residues. Trimming left V 7 bases short and J 1 base short, with 10 bases between. The CDR3 sequence: CASTLESNTEAFF. The CDR3 DNA reads as TGTGCCAGCACCCTAGAATCGAACACTGAAGCTTTCTTT.

This clone was seen just once. The chain is built from TRBV7-8 and TRBJ2-5, with D perhaps TRBD1 (5 bases). Trimming cost V 1 base and J 10 bases, with 19 bases left between them. This CDR3 comprises 15 residues. Germline assignment: CDR1 SGHVS and CDR2 FQNEAQ. CDR3 loop: CASSLGGAPTFGQYF. In DNA, the CDR3 is TGTGCCAGCAGCTTAGGTGGGGCCCCCACGTTCGGCCAGTACTTC. The variable domain in full, completed from reference TRBV7-8 and TRBJ2-5, reads GAGVSQSPRYKVAKRGQDVALRCDPISGHVSLFWYQQALGQGPEFLTYFQNEAQLDKSGLPSDRFFAERPEGSVSTLKIQRTQQEDSAVYLCASSLGGAPTFGQYFGPGTRLLVL.

V and J are TRBV7-2 and TRBJ2-7; no reliable D call. In germline, CDR1 is SGHTA, CDR2 FQGNSA. The V and J ends lost 0 bases and 3 bases respectively, with 6 bases between them. This CDR3 has 13 amino acids. The CDR3 region is CASSLAGDYEQYF. The CDR3 DNA sequence: TGTGCCAGCAGCTTAGCTGGAGACTACGAGCAGTACTTC.

The CDR3 coding sequence is TGTGCCAGCAGTTACTGGGGACAGGGGAGGACCTACGAGCAGTACTTC. This gives the protein CASSYWGQGRTYEQYF. The chain links TRBV6-5 to TRBJ2-7; 10 bases fit TRBD1. Trimming cost V 1 base and J 2 bases; bases outside gene matches: 5. This CDR3 comprises 16 residues. Germline CDR1 reads MNHEY; CDR2 reads SVGAGI.

This chain connects TRBV9 to TRBJ1-5; D might be TRBD1 (5 bases). Per germline, CDR1 SGDLS and CDR2 YYNGEE. Trimming cost V 0 bases and J 6 bases, with 10 bases left between them. This CDR3 is 14 amino acids long. The CDR3 region is CASSVGGQGQPQHF. The CDR3 DNA reads TGTGCCAGCAGCGTAGGAGGCCAGGGTCAGCCCCAGCATTTT.

The chain recombines TRBV6-5 with TRBJ2-1, with a possible D match to TRBD2 (5 bases). Germline V gene data show CDR1 as MNHEY and CDR2 as SVGAGI. The CDR3 sequence is 15 residues long. Trimming stripped 5 bases from V and 0 bases from J, with 11 bases between. The CDR3 DNA reads as TGTGCCAGCAGTAGGAGGTCTGCCTCCTACAATGAGCAGTTCTTC. Its protein is CASSRRSASYNEQFF.

In DNA, the CDR3 is TGTGCCAGCAGCCGGCGCCGAGGAGTGAGCTCTGGAAACACCATATATTTT. It is translated as CASSRRRGVSSGNTIYF. This sequence joins TRBV7-8 and TRBJ1-3; D remains ambiguous. The V end lost 5 bases, the J end lost 0 bases, and 17 bases lay between the germline ends. CDR1 is SGHVS and CDR2 is FQNEAQ in the germline V gene. The CDR3 covers 17 residues.

The table lists this clone with a count of one. The junction differs from germline at one of its ends, possibly a read error. The CDR3 region is CASSYSDWYRAEF. CDR3 nucleotide sequence: TGTGCCAGCAGCTATTCGGACTGGTACCGGGCCGAATTT. V is TRBV7-9 and J is TRBJ1-4; the D is unclear. Germline CDR1 is SEHNR and CDR2 is FQNEAQ (reference sequence). This CDR3 has 13 amino acids.

The chain links TRBV5-6 to TRBJ2-7; 8 bases are a match to TRBD1. After removal of 4 bases from V and 7 bases from J, the junction contained 10 bases not matched to a gene. The germline V gene encodes CDR1 SGHDT and CDR2 YYEEEE. The CDR3 contains 14 residues. The CDR3 coding sequence is TGTGCCAGCAGCCCCCCCGACAGGGGTTTGGAGCAGTACTTC. Its protein is CASSPPDRGLEQYF.

This clone was found once. The rearrangement links TRBV5-5 to TRBJ2-7; 7 nucleotides match TRBD2. The CDR3 is made up of 15 amino acids. J was trimmed by 3 bases and V by 4 bases; bases with no gene match: 10. CDR1 and CDR2 (germline): SGHKS, YYEKEE (reference sequence). The CDR3 sequence is CASSPQREFGYEQYF. Written as DNA, the CDR3 is TGTGCCAGCAGCCCACAGCGGGAATTCGGCTACGAGCAGTACTTC.

The gene calls are TRBV4-1 and TRBJ2-3, with 10 bases aligning to TRBD2. The V gene's germline CDR1 is MGHRA and CDR2 YSYEKL. V lost 2 bases, J lost 3 bases, and 5 bases stayed unmatched. The CDR3 covers 16 residues. The CDR3 region has the DNA TGCGCCAGCAGCCAATCGCCTAGCGGGAGAACAGATACGCAGTATTTT. Translating it yields CASSQSPSGRTDTQYF.

The chain recombines TRBV2 with TRBJ2-3; D uncertain. Germline CDR1 and CDR2: SNHLY and FYNNEI. This CDR3 has 16 residues. The V and J ends lost 7 bases and 2 bases respectively, with 19 bases between them. The CDR3 nucleotides are TGTGCCAGCATCCAAACCCAGGTTTGGAACACAGATACGCAGTATTTT. Translated: CASIQTQVWNTDTQYF. Looking up the rest from reference TRBV2 and TRBJ2-3 gives the full variable domain: EPEVTQTPSHQVTQMGQEVILRCVPISNHLYFYWYRQILGQKVEFLVSFYNNEISEKSEIFDDQFSVERPDGSNFTLKIRSTKLEDSAMYFCASIQTQVWNTDTQYFGPGTRLTVL.